This TCR beta chain emerged from a study of regulatory T cells in long-lasting Graves disease. Time point defined: newly diagnosed GD, antithyroid drugs for less than 3 months. From PBMCs, RNA was extracted and then used to make the TCR library. Trimming cost V 5 bases and J 2 bases; bases outside gene matches: 1. The CDR3 has 14 amino acids. From germline, CDR1 is MNHEY and CDR2 SVGEGT. This clonotype was picked up many times. Sequencing libraries for TCR beta were prepared with iRepertoire HTBI primers and Arm-PCR of CDR3 regions. One entry per CDR3 protein, called by TCRdb with MiXCR from the multiplex PCR reads. This table has 550,000 to 700,000 distinct CDR3 sequences, roughly a sixth appearing once. A further study also used this sample, focusing on T cells in Graves' hyperthyroidism and ophthalmopathy.

Sequences were derived from peripheral blood mononuclear cells (PBMCs), sampled at new diagnosis, from a patient treated with antithyroid drugs. The V gene is TRBV6-2 or TRBV6-3, the J gene TRBJ2-7; 12 bases agree with TRBD2. The sequence derives from a man aged 18 to 35 with Graves disease. The DNA of the CDR3 is TGTGCCAGCAGTCGACTAGCGGGGGCCTACGAGCAGTACTTC. Translation gives CASSRLAGAYEQYF.